The rows below give T cell receptor beta chains drawn from one sample of a study of T cells after yellow fever vaccination. TCRdb fed the 5' RACE reads into MiXCR, producing one record per CDR3 protein. The sample carries some 340,000 distinct CDR3 sequences, approximately 4% recorded once. Source: PBMCs, taken 5 days after the yellow fever booster vaccination. The origin of the receptors is a man between 18 and 29 years old who received the YFV17D yellow fever vaccine. Each CDR3 is given with its conserved first and last residue. D genes are given only for firm matches. Size is stated for part of the rows, as once, few or many counts, or as a class when the clone is expanded.

TRBJ2-1 - TRBV20-1 many TGCAGTGCTAGAGCCCACAATGAGCAGTTCTTC CSARAHNEQFF
TRBJ2-1 TRBD1 TRBV14 few TGTGCCAGCAGCCAAGGGGACAGCCAGAGCTCCTACAATGAGCAGTTCTTC CASSQGDSQSSYNEQFF
TRBJ2-5 - TRBV4-2 few TGTGCCAGCAGCCAAATCCCGACTGAAGAGACCCAGTACTTC CASSQIPTEETQYF
TRBJ1-1 - TRBV11-2 few TGTGCCAGCGGGAGGGGAGGACACACTGAAGCTTTCTTT CASGRGGHTEAFF
TRBJ1-1 TRBD1 TRBV20-1 many TGCAGTGCTAGGTCGGACAGGGGTGCTGAAGCTTTCTTT CSARSDRGAEAFF
TRBJ2-5 TRBD2 TRBV7-8 - TGTGCCAGCAGCTTAGGAGCGGGGGGGCCGTTCACAGAGACCCAGTACTTC CASSLGAGGPFTETQYF
TRBJ1-1 TRBD1 TRBV7-9 - TGTGCCAGCAGCGATAACAGGGGGCTGAGCACTGAAGCTTTCTTT CASSDNRGLSTEAFF
TRBJ2-3 - TRBV5-1 many TGCGCCAGCCACCAAAGGGGACTTACCACAGATACGCAGTATTTT CASHQRGLTTDTQYF
TRBJ2-5 TRBD2 TRBV5-1 many TGCGCCAGCAGCTTGGGTCCTAGCGGGGGCGAAGAGACCCAGTACTTC CASSLGPSGGEETQYF
TRBJ1-4 - TRBV11-2 few TGTGCCAGCAGCTTAAAGGCGGCGGGGTCTTGGGAAAAACTGTTTTTT CASSLKAAGSWEKLFF
TRBJ2-1 TRBD2 TRBV12-3/TRBV12-4 few TGTGCCAGCAGTACGACTAGCGCCTACAATGAGCAGTTCTTC CASSTTSAYNEQFF
TRBJ2-5 - TRBV2 - TGTGCCAGCAGTGAACTGGTTCAAGAGACCCAGTACTTC CASSELVQETQYF
TRBJ1-6 - TRBV12-3/TRBV12-4 few TGTGCCAGCAGTTTTGCAGGGGTTGGTAATTCACCCCTCCACTTT CASSFAGVGNSPLHF
TRBJ2-1 TRBD2 TRBV20-1 many TGCAGTGCTAGAGGCGGGGGGGCCTCTCGCAATGAGCAGTTCTTC CSARGGGASRNEQFF
TRBJ1-2 - TRBV4-3 - TGCGCCAGCAGCCAAGAGGGGACATCAGGCTATGGCTACACCTTC CASSQEGTSGYGYTF
TRBJ2-3 - TRBV7-8 - TGTGCCAGCAGCTTAGGACCAGCGGCAGATACGCAGTATTTT CASSLGPAADTQYF
TRBJ2-7 - TRBV5-1 many TGCGCCAGCAGCTTGGCCGTTGTACAGATCTACGAGCAGTACTTC CASSLAVVQIYEQYF
TRBJ2-7 - TRBV2 many TGTGCCAGCATGATCTTTTGGGGGGTCTCCTACGAGCAGTACTTC CASMIFWGVSYEQYF
TRBJ1-1 - TRBV29-1 few TGCAGCGTTGAAGATGGGGACTCAGCCTGGGAAGCTTTCTTT CSVEDGDSAWEAFF
TRBJ1-4 - TRBV9 few TGTGCCAGCGGCCCCACGCAGGGAGGAATTGCAACTAATGAAAAACTGTTTTTT CASGPTQGGIATNEKLFF
TRBJ2-7 - TRBV27 few TGTGCCAGCAGTTTATTTCGGGGTCGGTACGAGCAGTACTTC CASSLFRGRYEQYF
TRBJ1-3 - TRBV28 - TGTGCCAGCAGTTTAACAGGACGGACTGGAAACACCATATATTTT CASSLTGRTGNTIYF
TRBJ2-7 TRBD1 TRBV7-2 many TGTGCCAGCAGCCCAGGGGGCGCGGGGAGGAACGAGCAGTACTTC CASSPGGAGRNEQYF
TRBJ1-3 - TRBV19 few TGTGCCAGTAAAGCCACGAGCTCTGGAAACACCATATATTTT CASKATSSGNTIYF